This is a list of T cell receptor beta chains from one sample in a study of T cell responses to AZD1222 COVID-19 vaccine. The protocol was immunoSEQ multiplex PCR, while the TCRdb copy is restricted to in-frame clones and leaves out a portion. Here the sample spans more than 100,000 clones, approximately 92% being singletons. The sequencing used peripheral blood, collected 28 days after the second AZD1222 dose. All receptors derive from an adult who received the AZD1222 COVID-19 vaccine. CDR3s include the opening cysteine and the closing phenylalanine or tryptophan. Fields, in order: V gene, clone size, D gene, J gene, CDR3 DNA, CDR3 protein. D genes are given only for firm matches. A row's size may be missing; if present it is once, few, many or a size class.

TRBV7-9	-	TRBD2	TRBJ2-1	TGTGCCAGCAGCTCCCCGGGACTAGCGGATAATGAGCAGTTCTTC	CASSSPGLADNEQFF
TRBV14	-	-	TRBJ2-7	TGTGCCAGCAGCCAAGGAGGGGGTAGCTCCTACGAGCAGTACTTC	CASSQGGGSSYEQYF
TRBV2	-	-	TRBJ2-3	TGTGCCAGCAGCGACTTCAGTAGGGGAGATACGCAGTATTTT	CASSDFSRGDTQYF
TRBV11-2	-	-	TRBJ2-1	TGTGCCAGCAGCTTAGGCTACTACAATGAGCAGTTCTTC	CASSLGYYNEQFF
TRBV5-6	-	TRBD1	TRBJ2-7	TGTGCCAGCAGCCAGGGGGCTACTCGCTCCTACGAGCAGTACTTC	CASSQGATRSYEQYF
TRBV6-5	-	-	TRBJ2-6	TGTGCCAGCAGTCTCCGCTCTGGGGCCAACGTCCTGACTTTC	CASSLRSGANVLTF
TRBV2	-	-	TRBJ2-7	TGTGCCAGCAGTGAAGGGGGTGGTTTCCAGTACTTC	CASSEGGGFQYF
TRBV2	-	-	TRBJ1-2	TGTGCCAGCAGTAAAGGGGGATTTGACTATGGCTACACCTTC	CASSKGGFDYGYTF
TRBV9	once	-	TRBJ2-3	TGTGCCAGCAGCTTCCGGAGGATTCCAGATACGCAGTATTTT	CASSFRRIPDTQYF
TRBV3-1/TRBV3-2	-	-	TRBJ2-5	TGTGCCAGCAGCCAAGATCTCCCCCGGGAGACCCAGTACTTC	CASSQDLPRETQYF
TRBV7-9	-	-	TRBJ1-2	TGTGCCAGCAGCTTAGCGAACGGTGGCTACACCTTC	CASSLANGGYTF
TRBV5-1	-	-	TRBJ1-1	TGCGCCAGCAGCCCGTACAGGGAAAGGAACACTGAAGCTTTCTTT	CASSPYRERNTEAFF
TRBV6-1	-	-	TRBJ2-5	TGTGCCAGCAGTGAAGGCCCCAAAGAGACCCAGTACTTC	CASSEGPKETQYF
TRBV19	-	-	TRBJ1-5	TGTGCCAGTAAGAAGGGTTGGGCGCCCCAGCATTTT	CASKKGWAPQHF
TRBV27	-	-	TRBJ2-3	TGTGCCAGCGTGGACAGCACAGATACGCAGTATTTT	CASVDSTDTQYF
TRBV4-1	-	-	TRBJ2-3	TGCGCCAGCAGCCAAGCCCCTCGGGAGACTTCAGATACGCAGTATTTT	CASSQAPRETSDTQYF
TRBV5-1	-	TRBD2	TRBJ2-1	TGCGCCAGCAGCATTAGCGGGAAATACAATGAGCAGTTCTTC	CASSISGKYNEQFF
TRBV7-9	few	TRBD1	TRBJ2-3	TGTGCCTGGATTGGGACAGACAGCACAGATACGCAGTATTTT	CAWIGTDSTDTQYF